The 5 T cell receptor beta chains listed next were all sequenced from one sample in a study of shared clonotypes between healthy human individuals. Profiled with immunoSEQ multiplex PCR; TCRdb holds only in-frame clones, not every one. The sample consists of some 2.1 million clones, 85% to 95% of them appearing once. Input material: naive CD4+ T cells sorted from blood. Subset: CD45RA+ positively selected. The receptors were gathered from a man between 18 and 29 years old in good health.

The chain has TRBV13 and TRBJ2-3, with D unresolved. V lost 2 bases and J lost 2, with 2 bases in between. This CDR3 has 12 residues. Looked up from germline, CDR1 is PRHDT and CDR2 is FYEKMQ (reference sequence). CDR3 bases: TGTGCCAGCAGCTTAATCACAGATACGCAGTATTTT. Its protein is CASSLITDTQYF.

This rearrangement joins TRBV28 to TRBJ1-4; tentative D call: TRBD1 (5 bases). The V gene's germline CDR1 is MDHEN and CDR2 SYDVKM. The ends were cut back, 8 bases at V and 5 bases at J, with 12 bases in the middle. The CDR3 covers 13 residues. The CDR3: CASGTYRNEKLFF. As DNA, the CDR3 is TGTGCCAGCGGAACCTACAGGAATGAAAAACTGTTTTTT.

The chain combines TRBV25-1 with TRBJ1-5, with TRBD1 identical over 7 bases. The CDR3 sequence is 14 residues long. The germline CDR1 and CDR2 sequences are MGHDK and SYGVNS. The ends lost 5 bases at V and 6 bases at J; junction bases unmatched: 7. CDR3 bases: TGTGCCAGCAGTACAACAGGGGAGGGTCAGCCCCAGCATTTT. It encodes CASSTTGEGQPQHF. Full variable domain (missing parts from reference TRBV25-1 and TRBJ1-5): EADIYQTPRYLVIGTGKKITLECSQTMGHDKMYWYQQDPGMELHLIHYSYGVNSTEKGDLSSESTVSRIRTEHFPLTLESARPSHTSQYLCASSTTGEGQPQHFGDGTRLSIL.

The chain employs TRBV7-2 and TRBJ1-1; 8 bases align to TRBD1. Germline V gives CDR1 SGHTA, CDR2 FQGNSA. There are 15 residues in the CDR3. After removal of 5 bases from V and 5 bases from J, the junction contained 10 bases not matched to a gene. In nucleotides, the CDR3 is TGTGCCAGCAGCCCACTTTGGACAGGGAGGACTGAAGCTTTCTTT. Amino acid sequence: CASSPLWTGRTEAFF.

There are a few counts of this clone. The V and J genes are TRBV4-1 and TRBJ1-5, with 8 bases fitting TRBD1. Germline V gene data show CDR1 as MGHRA and CDR2 as YSYEKL. The CDR3 consists of 15 residues. V gave up 3 bases and J gave up 3 bases; unmatched junction bases: 4. CDR3 amino acids: CASSQVDRDNQPQHF. The CDR3 DNA reads TGCGCCAGCAGCCAGGTGGACAGGGACAATCAGCCCCAGCATTTT.